This T cell receptor (beta chain) is drawn from a study of cytomegalovirus exposure and HLA in healthy donors. Germline CDR1 is SNHLY and CDR2 is FYNNEI. CDR3 length: 15 residues. Trimming removed 7 bases from V and 1 base from J, with 16 bases in between. Primers for the PCR totalled 60 Vbeta and 13 Jbeta. Sequenced by immunoSEQ multiplex PCR; TCRdb stores in-frame clones only, minus some. The listing records fewer than 150,000 clones. The source material was PBMCs. The sequence came from a woman aged 60 to 75 in good health and CMV-seronegative. The V gene is TRBV2, the J gene TRBJ1-1; no clear D gene. CDR3 protein: CASKLDTARNTEAFF. The CDR3 DNA sequence: TGTGCCAGCAAATTAGATACAGCAAGGAACACTGAAGCTTTCTTT.